This T cell receptor (beta chain) was recorded in a study of identical twins. TCRdb ran MiXCR on the 5' RACE reads and lists one entry per CDR3 protein. Of around 960,000 distinct CDR3 sequences in the sample, roughly an eighth were seen once. The study's findings and limits: It was cross-sectional statistical analysis, not following the same donors, that the conclusions relied on.

This CDR3 spans 14 amino acids. Germline assignment: CDR1 LGHDT and CDR2 YNNKEL (reference sequence). Trimming took off 3 bases at V and 1 base at J, with 7 bases between the two ends. To note about this clonotype: The antigen remains undetermined.

The data were also submitted as part of a second study, on yellow fever vaccine responses in identical twins.

The receptor was isolated from a woman under 30 in good health. This rearrangement joins TRBV3-1 to TRBJ2-1; no clear D gene. Material for sequencing was PBMCs. The CDR3 sequence is CASSQARSYNEQFF. The CDR3 region has the DNA TGTGCCAGCAGCCAGGCTCGTTCCTACAATGAGCAGTTCTTC.